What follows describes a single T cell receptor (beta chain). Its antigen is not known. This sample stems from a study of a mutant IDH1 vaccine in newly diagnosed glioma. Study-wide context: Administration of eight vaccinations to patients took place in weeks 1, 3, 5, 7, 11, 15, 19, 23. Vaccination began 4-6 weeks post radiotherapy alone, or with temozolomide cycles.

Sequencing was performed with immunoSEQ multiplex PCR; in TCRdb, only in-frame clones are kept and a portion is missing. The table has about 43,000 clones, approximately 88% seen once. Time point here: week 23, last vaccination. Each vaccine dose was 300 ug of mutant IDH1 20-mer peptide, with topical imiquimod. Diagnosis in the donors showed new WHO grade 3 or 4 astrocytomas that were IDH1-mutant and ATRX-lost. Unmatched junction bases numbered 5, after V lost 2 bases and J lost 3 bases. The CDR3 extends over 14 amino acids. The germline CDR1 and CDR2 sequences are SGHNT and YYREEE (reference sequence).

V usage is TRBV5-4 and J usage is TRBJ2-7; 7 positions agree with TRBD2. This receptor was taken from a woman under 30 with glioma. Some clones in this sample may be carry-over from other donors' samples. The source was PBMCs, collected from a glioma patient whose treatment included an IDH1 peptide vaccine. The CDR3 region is CASSFERDDYEQYF. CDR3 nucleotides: TGTGCCAGCAGCTTCGAGCGGGATGACTACGAGCAGTACTTC.